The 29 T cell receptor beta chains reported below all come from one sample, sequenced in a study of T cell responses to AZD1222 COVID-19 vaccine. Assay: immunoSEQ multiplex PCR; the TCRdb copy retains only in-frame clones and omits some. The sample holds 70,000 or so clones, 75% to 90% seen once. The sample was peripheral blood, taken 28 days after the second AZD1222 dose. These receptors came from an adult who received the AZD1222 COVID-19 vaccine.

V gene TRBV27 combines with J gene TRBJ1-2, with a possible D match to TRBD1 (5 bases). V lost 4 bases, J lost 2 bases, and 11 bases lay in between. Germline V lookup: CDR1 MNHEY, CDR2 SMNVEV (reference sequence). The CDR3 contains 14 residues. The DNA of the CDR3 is TGTGCCAGCAGTTCCCGGGACTTCAACTATGGCTACACCTTC. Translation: CASSSRDFNYGYTF.

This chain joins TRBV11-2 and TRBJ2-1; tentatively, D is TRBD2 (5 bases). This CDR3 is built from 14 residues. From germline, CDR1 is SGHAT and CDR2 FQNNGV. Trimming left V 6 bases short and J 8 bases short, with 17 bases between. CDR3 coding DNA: TGTGCCAGCAGTCCTGGGCGGCGCGGGTATGAGCAGTTCTTC. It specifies CASSPGRRGYEQFF.

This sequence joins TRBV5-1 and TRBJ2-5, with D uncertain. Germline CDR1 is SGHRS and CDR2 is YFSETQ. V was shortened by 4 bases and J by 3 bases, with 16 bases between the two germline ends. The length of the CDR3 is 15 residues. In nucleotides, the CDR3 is TGCGCCAGCAGCGTGAATGGTCAGTTGGAAGAGACCCAGTACTTC. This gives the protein CASSVNGQLEETQYF. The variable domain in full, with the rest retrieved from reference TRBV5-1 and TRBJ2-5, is KAGVTQTPRYLIKTRGQQVTLSCSPISGHRSVSWYQQTPGQGLQFLFEYFSETQRNKGNFPGRFSGRQFSNSRSEMNVSTLELGDSALYLCASSVNGQLEETQYFGPGTRLLVL.

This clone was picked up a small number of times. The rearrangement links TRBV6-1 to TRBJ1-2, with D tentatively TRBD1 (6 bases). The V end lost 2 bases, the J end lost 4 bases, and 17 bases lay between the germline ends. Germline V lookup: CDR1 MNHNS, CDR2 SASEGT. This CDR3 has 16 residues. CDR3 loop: CASSESSWGAVYGYTF. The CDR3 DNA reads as TGTGCCAGCAGTGAATCTTCTTGGGGGGCGGTCTATGGCTACACCTTC.

The CDR3 sequence is CASSSPGGAGETQYF. CDR3 in DNA: TGTGCCAGCAGCTCCCCGGGGGGGGCTGGGGAGACCCAGTACTTC. The V call is TRBV7-9, the J call TRBJ2-5, with 8 bases lining up with TRBD2. V gave up 4 bases and J gave up 5 bases; unmatched junction bases: 9. Per the germline V gene, CDR1 is SEHNR and CDR2 is FQNEAQ (reference sequence). This CDR3 has 15 residues.

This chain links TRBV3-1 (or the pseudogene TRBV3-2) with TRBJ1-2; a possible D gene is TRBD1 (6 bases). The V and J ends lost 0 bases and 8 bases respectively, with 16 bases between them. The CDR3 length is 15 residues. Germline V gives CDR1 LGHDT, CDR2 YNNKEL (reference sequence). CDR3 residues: CASSQDGITGRGYTF. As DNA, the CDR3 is TGTGCCAGCAGCCAAGATGGGATTACAGGGAGAGGCTACACCTTC.

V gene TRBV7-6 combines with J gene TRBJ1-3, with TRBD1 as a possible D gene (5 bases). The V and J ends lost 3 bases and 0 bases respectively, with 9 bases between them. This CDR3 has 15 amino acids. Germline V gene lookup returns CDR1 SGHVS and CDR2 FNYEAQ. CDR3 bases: TGTGCCAGCAGCTTGGACATGAGCTCTGGAAACACCATATATTTT. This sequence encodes CASSLDMSSGNTIYF.

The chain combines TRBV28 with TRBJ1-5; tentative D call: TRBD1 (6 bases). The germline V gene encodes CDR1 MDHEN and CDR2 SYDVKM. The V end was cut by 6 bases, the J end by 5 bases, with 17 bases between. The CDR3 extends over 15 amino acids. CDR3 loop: CASSPVKGGDQPQHF. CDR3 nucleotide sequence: TGTGCCAGCAGCCCAGTAAAGGGGGGCGATCAGCCCCAGCATTTT.

Here the CDR3 DNA reads TGTGCCTGGGCCCAGGACAGGGGGAATTCACCCCTCCACTTT. It codes for CAWAQDRGNSPLHF. The chain employs TRBV30 and TRBJ1-6; 10 bases agree with TRBD1. The CDR3 spans 14 residues. The V segment lost 5 bases and the J segment 7 bases; nucleotides outside the gene matches: 5. CDR1 GTSNPN and CDR2 SVGIG come from the germline V gene (reference sequence). Full variable domain (outside the CDR3, taken from reference TRBV30 and TRBJ1-6): SQTIHQWPATLVQPVGSPLSLECTVEGTSNPNLYWYRQAAGRGLQLLFYSVGIGQISSEVPQNLSASRPQDRQFILSSKKLLLSDSGFYLCAWAQDRGNSPLHFGNGTRLTVT.

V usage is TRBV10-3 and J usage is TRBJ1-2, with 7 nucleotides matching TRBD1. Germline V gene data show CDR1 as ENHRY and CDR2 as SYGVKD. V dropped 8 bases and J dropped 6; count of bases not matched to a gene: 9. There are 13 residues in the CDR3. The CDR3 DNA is TGTGCCATCTATACGGGGACAGTCAATGGCTACACCTTC. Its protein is CAIYTGTVNGYTF.

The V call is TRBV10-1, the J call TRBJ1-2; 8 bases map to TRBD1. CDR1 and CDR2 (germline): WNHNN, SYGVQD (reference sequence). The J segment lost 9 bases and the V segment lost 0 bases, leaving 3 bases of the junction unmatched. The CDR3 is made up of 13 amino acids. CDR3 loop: CASSESTGVRYTF. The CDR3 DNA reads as TGCGCCAGCAGTGAGTCGACAGGGGTTCGCTACACCTTC.

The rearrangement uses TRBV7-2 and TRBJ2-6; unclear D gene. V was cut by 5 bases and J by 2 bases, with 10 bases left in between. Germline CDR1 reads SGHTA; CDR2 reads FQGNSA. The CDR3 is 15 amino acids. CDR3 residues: CASSRVATGANVLTF. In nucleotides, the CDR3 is TGTGCCAGCAGCCGCGTTGCAACTGGGGCCAACGTCCTGACTTTC.

CDR3 region: CASSQDPGIYGYTF. The CDR3, as DNA: TGCGCCAGCAGCCAAGATCCAGGGATCTATGGCTACACCTTC. The chain has TRBV4-1 and TRBJ1-2; possible D gene TRBD1, 5 bases. V was trimmed by 0 bases and J by 4 bases, leaving 9 bases between them. CDR3 size: 14 residues. CDR1 is MGHRA, CDR2 YSYEKL, per germline.

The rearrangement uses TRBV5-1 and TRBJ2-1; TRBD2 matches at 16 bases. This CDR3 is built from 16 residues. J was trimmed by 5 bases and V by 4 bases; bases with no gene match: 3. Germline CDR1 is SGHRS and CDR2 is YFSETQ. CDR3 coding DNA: TGCGCCAGCAGCAGGGGACTAGCGGGAGGGGACAATGAGCAGTTCTTC. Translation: CASSRGLAGGDNEQFF.

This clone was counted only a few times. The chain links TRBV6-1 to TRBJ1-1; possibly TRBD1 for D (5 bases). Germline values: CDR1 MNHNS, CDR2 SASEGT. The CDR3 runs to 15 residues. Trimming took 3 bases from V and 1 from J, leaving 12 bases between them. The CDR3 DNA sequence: TGTGCCAGCAGTGAGAGACAGTTCGGGAACACTGAAGCTTTCTTT. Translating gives CASSERQFGNTEAFF.

Here the CDR3 DNA reads TGTGCCAGCAGCTCCCGGACAGGGTGGGGCTACACCTTC. Amino acids: CASSSRTGWGYTF. This chain links TRBV13 with TRBJ1-2, with TRBD1 matching 8 bases. CDR1 and CDR2 (germline): PRHDT, FYEKMQ (reference sequence). The trim removed 4 bases at V and 8 bases at J, leaving 6 bases unmatched. The CDR3 length is 13 residues.

The CDR3 protein is CAISEGGGELFF. Written as DNA, the CDR3 is TGTGCCATCAGTGAAGGCGGCGGGGAGCTGTTTTTT. The chain uses TRBV10-3 and TRBJ2-2; no clear D. The ends were cut back, 3 bases at V and 7 bases at J, with 6 bases in the middle. Per germline, CDR1 ENHRY and CDR2 SYGVKD. The CDR3 sequence is 12 residues long.

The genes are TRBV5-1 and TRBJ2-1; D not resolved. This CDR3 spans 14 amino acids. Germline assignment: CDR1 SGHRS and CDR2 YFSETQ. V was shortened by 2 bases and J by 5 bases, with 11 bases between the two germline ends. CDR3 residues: CASSFQAGDNEQFF. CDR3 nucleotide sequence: TGCGCCAGCAGCTTCCAGGCAGGAGACAATGAGCAGTTCTTC. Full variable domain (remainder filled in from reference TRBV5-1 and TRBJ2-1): KAGVTQTPRYLIKTRGQQVTLSCSPISGHRSVSWYQQTPGQGLQFLFEYFSETQRNKGNFPGRFSGRQFSNSRSEMNVSTLELGDSALYLCASSFQAGDNEQFFGPGTRLTVL.

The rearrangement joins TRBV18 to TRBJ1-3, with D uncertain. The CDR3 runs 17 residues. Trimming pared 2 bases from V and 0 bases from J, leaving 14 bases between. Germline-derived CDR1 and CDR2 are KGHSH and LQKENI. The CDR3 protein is CASSPNRQEVSGNTIYF. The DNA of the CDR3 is TGTGCCAGCTCACCAAACCGCCAGGAGGTCTCTGGAAACACCATATATTTT.

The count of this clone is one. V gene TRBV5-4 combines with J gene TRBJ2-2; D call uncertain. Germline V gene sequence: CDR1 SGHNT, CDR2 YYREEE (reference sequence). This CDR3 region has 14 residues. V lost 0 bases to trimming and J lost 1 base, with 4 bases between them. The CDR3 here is CASSLGWNTGELFF. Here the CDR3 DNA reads TGTGCCAGCAGCTTGGGTTGGAACACCGGGGAGCTGTTTTTT.

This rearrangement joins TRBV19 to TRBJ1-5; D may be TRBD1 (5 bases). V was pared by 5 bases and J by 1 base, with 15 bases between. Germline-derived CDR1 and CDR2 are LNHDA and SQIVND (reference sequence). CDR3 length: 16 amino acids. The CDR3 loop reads CASSPTRGLSNQPQHF. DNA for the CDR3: TGTGCCAGTAGTCCAACCCGGGGGTTAAGCAATCAGCCCCAGCATTTT.

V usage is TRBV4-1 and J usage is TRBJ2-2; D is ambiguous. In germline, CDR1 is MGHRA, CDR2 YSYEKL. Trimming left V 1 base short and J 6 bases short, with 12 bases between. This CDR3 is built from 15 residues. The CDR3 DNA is TGCGCCAGCAGCCAAGGACGTAGTCTCGCCGGGGAGCTGTTTTTT. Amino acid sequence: CASSQGRSLAGELFF.

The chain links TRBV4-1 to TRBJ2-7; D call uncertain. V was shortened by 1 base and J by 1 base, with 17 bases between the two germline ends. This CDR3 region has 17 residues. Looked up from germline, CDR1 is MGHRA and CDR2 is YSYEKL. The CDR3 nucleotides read TGCGCCAGCAGCCAAGTTGGGTCCTCAGTAAGTTCCTACGAGCAGTACTTC. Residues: CASSQVGSSVSSYEQYF.

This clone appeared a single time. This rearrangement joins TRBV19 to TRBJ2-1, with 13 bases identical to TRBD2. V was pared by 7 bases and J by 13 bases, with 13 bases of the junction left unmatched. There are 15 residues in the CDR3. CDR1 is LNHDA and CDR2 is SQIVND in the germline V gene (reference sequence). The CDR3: CASTLTSGGAGPQFF. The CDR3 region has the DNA TGTGCCAGTACCTTAACTAGCGGGGGGGCGGGACCCCAGTTCTTC.

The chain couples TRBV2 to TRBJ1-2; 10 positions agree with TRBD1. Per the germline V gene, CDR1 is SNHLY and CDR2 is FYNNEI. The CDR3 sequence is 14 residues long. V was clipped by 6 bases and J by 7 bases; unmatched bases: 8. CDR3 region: CASRGDRGWAGYTF. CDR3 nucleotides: TGTGCCAGCAGGGGGGACAGGGGATGGGCTGGCTACACCTTC. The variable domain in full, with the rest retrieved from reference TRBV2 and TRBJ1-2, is EPEVTQTPSHQVTQMGQEVILRCVPISNHLYFYWYRQILGQKVEFLVSFYNNEISEKSEIFDDQFSVERPDGSNFTLKIRSTKLEDSAMYFCASRGDRGWAGYTFGSGTRLTVV.

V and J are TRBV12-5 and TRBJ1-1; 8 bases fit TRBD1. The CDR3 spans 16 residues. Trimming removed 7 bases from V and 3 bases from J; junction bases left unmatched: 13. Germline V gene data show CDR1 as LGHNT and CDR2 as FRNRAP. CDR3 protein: CASAPLTGGLYTEAFF. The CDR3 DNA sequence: TGTGCTAGTGCCCCCCTTACAGGGGGTTTGTACACTGAAGCTTTCTTT. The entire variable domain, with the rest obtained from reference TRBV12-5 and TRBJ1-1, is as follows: DARVTQTPRHKVTEMGQEVTMRCQPILGHNTVFWYRQTMMQGLELLAYFRNRAPLDDSGMPKDRFSAEMPDATLATLKIQPSEPRDSAVYFCASAPLTGGLYTEAFFGQGTRLTVV.

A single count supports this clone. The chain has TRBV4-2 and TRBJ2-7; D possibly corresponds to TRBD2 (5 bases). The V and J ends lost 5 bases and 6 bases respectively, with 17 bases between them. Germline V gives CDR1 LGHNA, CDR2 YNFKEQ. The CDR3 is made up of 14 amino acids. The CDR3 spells CASSENPTRGEQYF. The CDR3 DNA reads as TGTGCCAGCAGCGAAAACCCCACCCGGGGCGAGCAGTACTTC.

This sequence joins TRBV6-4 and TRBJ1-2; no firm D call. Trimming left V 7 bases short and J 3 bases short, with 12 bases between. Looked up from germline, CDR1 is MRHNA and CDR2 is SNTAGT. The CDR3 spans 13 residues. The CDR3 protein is CASKSREDYGYTF. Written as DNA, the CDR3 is TGTGCCAGCAAAAGCAGAGAAGACTATGGCTACACCTTC.

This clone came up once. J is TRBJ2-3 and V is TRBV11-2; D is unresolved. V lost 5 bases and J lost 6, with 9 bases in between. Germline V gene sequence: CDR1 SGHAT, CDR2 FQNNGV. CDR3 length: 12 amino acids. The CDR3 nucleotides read TGTGCCAGCAGCCCCCACACTGATACGCAGTATTTT. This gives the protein CASSPHTDTQYF.